Below, 14 T cell receptor beta chains from the same sample are listed, as sequenced in a study of T-cell reconstitution after alpha-beta-depleted transplantation in children. The authors prepared the TCRbeta library with unique molecular identifiers. TCRdb fed the PCR reads into MiXCR, producing one record per CDR3 protein. The sample lists some 200,000 distinct CDR3 sequences, approximately 8.4% seen once, with less than 40% in the top ten. Sample: PBMCs, mostly from graft donor cells, taken 360 days after TCRalphabeta/CD19-depleted stem cell transplant. These receptors came from a male patient aged 2 to 10 who had a stem cell transplant for acute myeloid leukemia, so the T cells may come from the graft donor.

The sample holds many counts of this clonotype. The V gene is TRBV28, the J gene TRBJ2-2; D uncertain. Germline V gene sequence: CDR1 MDHEN, CDR2 SYDVKM. The CDR3 runs 12 residues. Trimming took 3 bases from V and 9 from J, leaving 8 bases between them. The CDR3 sequence is CASSFGSRELFF. CDR3 DNA sequence: TGTGCCAGCAGTTTTGGGTCTAGGGAGCTGTTTTTT.

This clonotype was counted at least ten times. This chain joins TRBV18 and TRBJ2-3; D is uncertain. The length of the CDR3 is 13 residues. The V gene's germline CDR1 is KGHSH and CDR2 LQKENI. V gave up 5 bases and J gave up 7 bases, with 13 bases separating them. DNA of the CDR3: TGTGCCAGCTCAGGATCCGGTGCGAATACGCAGTATTTT. Translated: CASSGSGANTQYF.

This clonotype was picked up a small number of times. The V gene is TRBV5-1, the J gene TRBJ1-4; 8 bases are a match to TRBD1. The junction had 4 bases not matched to a gene; V was cut back by 2 bases and J by 4 bases. Germline V gene lookup returns CDR1 SGHRS and CDR2 YFSETQ. This CDR3 is 15 amino acids long. CDR3 residues: CASSFGQGLNEKLFF. Here the CDR3 DNA reads TGCGCCAGCAGCTTCGGACAGGGCCTTAATGAAAAACTGTTTTTT.

There are many counts of this clonotype. The rearrangement joins TRBV20-1 to TRBJ2-5; D gene uncertain. Trimming left V 0 bases short and J 4 bases short, with 12 bases between. Per germline, CDR1 DFQATT and CDR2 SNEGSKA (reference sequence). The CDR3 totals 14 residues. CDR3 in DNA: TGCAGTGCTAGAGATCTGGCTGATAGAGAGACCCAGTACTTC. It codes for CSARDLADRETQYF.

This clonotype was recorded a few times. The chain recombines TRBV29-1 with TRBJ2-3, with TRBD2 identical over 9 bases. CDR3 size: 15 residues. V shed 1 base, J shed 2 bases, and the junction held 4 bases outside the gene matches. The germline V gene encodes CDR1 SQVTM and CDR2 ANQGSEA. The CDR3 loop reads CSVEVLAGSTDTQYF. The CDR3 nucleotides are TGCAGCGTTGAAGTCCTAGCGGGATCCACAGATACGCAGTATTTT.

The chain couples TRBV7-9 to TRBJ2-7, with 8 bases aligning to TRBD1. The germline V gene encodes CDR1 SEHNR and CDR2 FQNEAQ (reference sequence). The V segment lost 5 bases and the J segment 12 bases; nucleotides outside the gene matches: 6. The CDR3 extends over 11 amino acids. The CDR3 coding sequence is TGTGCCAGCAGCCCCGGGACAGGCACGTACTTC. It specifies CASSPGTGTYF. Based on the CDR3 plus reference TRBV7-9 and TRBJ2-7, the full variable domain is DTGVSQNPRHKITKRGQNVTFRCDPISEHNRLYWYRQTLGQGPEFLTYFQNEAQLEKSRLLSDRFSAERPKGSFSTLEIQRTEQGDSAMYLCASSPGTGTYFGPGTRLTVT.

This clonotype was seen at least ten times. The gene calls are TRBV12-3 or TRBV12-4 and TRBJ2-1, with TRBD2 matching 11 bases. The CDR3 consists of 17 residues. With 3 bases clipped from V and 1 base from J, the junction kept 5 bases outside the gene matches. The CDR3 region is CASSFSGRAWSYNEQFF. The CDR3 nucleotides are TGTGCCAGCAGTTTTAGCGGGAGGGCCTGGTCCTACAATGAGCAGTTCTTC.

This clonotype was detected many times. This chain connects TRBV7-2 to TRBJ2-5; D could derive from TRBD1 or TRBD2 (6 bases each). This CDR3 spans 15 amino acids. Looked up from germline, CDR1 is SGHTA and CDR2 is FQGNSA. Trimming cost V 5 bases and J 1 base, with 14 bases left between them. In DNA, the CDR3 is TGTGCCAGCAGCCGAACGGGGGCCTTCCAAGAGACCCAGTACTTC. It codes for CASSRTGAFQETQYF.

In this sample, this clonotype turned up a few times. The chain has TRBV5-1 and TRBJ1-1, with D tentatively TRBD1 (6 bases). Germline assignment: CDR1 SGHRS and CDR2 YFSETQ. The V end lost 0 bases, the J end lost 6 bases, and 24 bases lay between the germline ends. This CDR3 is 18 amino acids long. The CDR3 protein is CASSLEGRRTGGWAEAFF. As DNA, the CDR3 is TGCGCCAGCAGCTTGGAGGGTCGGAGGACCGGGGGCTGGGCTGAAGCTTTCTTT. The whole variable domain, filled in from reference TRBV5-1 and TRBJ1-1, reads KAGVTQTPRYLIKTRGQQVTLSCSPISGHRSVSWYQQTPGQGLQFLFEYFSETQRNKGNFPGRFSGRQFSNSRSEMNVSTLELGDSALYLCASSLEGRRTGGWAEAFFGQGTRLTVV.

The chain recombines TRBV4-3 with TRBJ2-7, with D perhaps TRBD2 (5 bases). This CDR3 has 15 amino acids. V shed 1 base and J shed 4 bases, with 14 bases lying between them. CDR1 is LGHNA and CDR2 is YSLEER in the germline V gene. Here the CDR3 reads CASSQASSRGYEQYF. In DNA, the CDR3 is TGCGCCAGCAGCCAAGCTTCCTCGCGAGGGTACGAGCAGTACTTC.

This clonotype was picked up a small number of times. This sequence joins TRBV29-1 and TRBJ2-5; D is perhaps TRBD2 (7 bases). V lost 6 bases, J lost 4 bases, and 21 bases lay in between. The germline V gene encodes CDR1 SQVTM and CDR2 ANQGSEA. CDR3 length: 15 residues. The CDR3 nucleotides are TGCAGCGTGGGGGGGTTAGGGACAACCAGAGAGACCCAGTACTTC. The encoded protein is CSVGGLGTTRETQYF.

This clonotype occurred many times. This chain links TRBV6-5 with TRBJ2-7; no clear D. Trimming took off 2 bases at V and 7 bases at J, with 15 bases between the two ends. The CDR3 totals 14 residues. The germline V gene encodes CDR1 MNHEY and CDR2 SVGAGI. The chain's CDR3 is CASSYRDPPREQYF. The CDR3, as DNA: TGTGCCAGCAGTTACCGCGACCCACCTCGGGAGCAGTACTTC.

This clonotype was seen more than once but under ten times. The chain couples TRBV5-1 to TRBJ2-2, with D possibly being TRBD2 (6 bases). The germline V gene encodes CDR1 SGHRS and CDR2 YFSETQ. Trimming removed 4 bases from V and 5 bases from J, with 24 bases in between. This CDR3 has 18 residues. This chain's CDR3 is CASSKTYPHGAGTGELFF. The CDR3 nucleotides are TGCGCCAGCAGCAAAACCTACCCACACGGCGCGGGAACCGGGGAGCTGTTTTTT. Full variable domain (missing parts from reference TRBV5-1 and TRBJ2-2): KAGVTQTPRYLIKTRGQQVTLSCSPISGHRSVSWYQQTPGQGLQFLFEYFSETQRNKGNFPGRFSGRQFSNSRSEMNVSTLELGDSALYLCASSKTYPHGAGTGELFFGEGSRLTVL.

This clonotype was counted only a few times. V is TRBV15 and J is TRBJ2-4; D is unresolved. Germline loops: CDR1 LNHNV, CDR2 YYDKDF (reference sequence). V shed 0 bases and J shed 5 bases, with 17 bases lying between them. The CDR3 spans 17 residues. CDR3: CATSRDGGPAWENIQYF. The CDR3 bases are TGTGCCACCAGCAGAGATGGTGGCCCCGCGTGGGAAAACATTCAGTACTTC.